A single sample gave rise to the 19 T cell receptor beta chains below, sequenced in a study of T cell changes during pregnancy in multiple sclerosis (dated by TCRdb to about 2019). The method was the immunoSEQ multiplex PCR assay. In TCRdb, the immuneACCESS table is reduced to in-frame sequences with V and J assigned. These tables do not hold every clone; where another copy was compared, an unresolved V gene accounts for under half, and the others remain unexplained. Recorded for this sample are over 45,000 clones; 90% of them occurred a single time. The ten largest clones take up around 2% of the sample. This specimen consisted of peripheral blood, obtained in the first trimester of pregnancy. These receptor sequences come from a female donor in good health, enrolled as a control in a pregnancy study.

CDR3 in DNA: TGTGCCAGCAGTCCGCCGGGGGGCACTGAAGCTTTCTTT. It specifies CASSPPGGTEAFF. This chain links TRBV6-5 with TRBJ1-1; TRBD1 is a possible D gene (5 bases). Trimming took off 5 bases at V and 4 bases at J, with 11 bases between the two ends. CDR3 size: 13 residues. Per the germline V gene, CDR1 is MNHEY and CDR2 is SVGAGI.

This clone was seen once. The rearrangement uses TRBV6-5 and TRBJ2-2, with D uncertain. CDR1 MNHEY and CDR2 SVGAGI come from the germline V gene. The CDR3 consists of 13 residues. The V gene lost 0 bases and the J gene lost 9 bases, with 8 bases spanning the gap. DNA of the CDR3: TGTGCCAGCAGTTACTCTGCGTCGAGGGAGCTGTTTTTT. This translates into CASSYSASRELFF.

The chain employs TRBV19 and TRBJ1-5, with D uncertain. The germline V gene has CDR1 LNHDA and CDR2 SQIVND (reference sequence). The CDR3 consists of 14 residues. V lost 4 bases to trimming and J lost 0 bases, with 7 bases between them. The CDR3: CASSNSHSNQPQHF. The CDR3 DNA sequence: TGTGCCAGTAGTAACAGCCATAGCAATCAGCCCCAGCATTTT.

The rearrangement joins TRBV6-1 to TRBJ2-7; 11 bases line up with TRBD2. V shed 5 bases and J 4 bases; nucleotides not matched to a gene: 7. The CDR3 is 15 residues long. Per germline, CDR1 MNHNS and CDR2 SASEGT. The CDR3 is CASSPPGLADYEQYF. CDR3 nucleotide sequence: TGTGCCAGCAGTCCCCCGGGACTAGCGGATTACGAGCAGTACTTC.

The chain combines TRBV6-5 with TRBJ1-1, with D maybe TRBD1 (6 bases). The CDR3 length is 14 residues. The germline V gene encodes CDR1 MNHEY and CDR2 SVGAGI. Between the trimmed V and J ends, which lost 1 base and 1 base, there was a span of 7 bases. The CDR3 loop is CASSYLGGNTEAFF. The CDR3 nucleotides read TGTGCCAGCAGTTACTTAGGGGGGAACACTGAAGCTTTCTTT.

The V and J genes are TRBV28 and TRBJ1-3; possible D gene TRBD1, 6 bases. Trimming shortened V by 7 bases and J by 9 bases, and 19 bases separated the two germline ends. The CDR3 loop spans 14 amino acids. Germline V gene sequence: CDR1 MDHEN, CDR2 SYDVKM. CDR3 in amino acids: CASKGVLSFSTIYF. The CDR3 bases are TGTGCCAGCAAGGGGGTGCTCTCTTTTAGCACCATATATTTT.

The chain is built from TRBV21-1 and TRBJ2-5; TRBD1, the table's D call, was not compared with the DNA. TRBV21-1 is a documented pseudogene. The CDR3 spans 17 residues. The CDR3 sequence: CASSKDRWTGGAKTQYF. CDR3 DNA: TGTGCCAGCAGCAAAGACCGCTGGACAGGGGGTGCAAAGACCCAGTACTTC.

The genes are TRBV9 and TRBJ2-7, with D possibly matching TRBD1 (6 bases). Trimming took off 4 bases at V and 5 bases at J, with 13 bases between the two ends. This CDR3 is 13 amino acids long. The germline gives CDR1 SGDLS, CDR2 YYNGEE. The CDR3 sequence is CASSSPQGHEQYF. CDR3 in DNA: TGTGCCAGCAGCTCACCACAGGGCCACGAGCAGTACTTC.

This sequence joins TRBV27 and TRBJ2-5; 8 bases match TRBD2. CDR1 and CDR2 from the germline V gene are MNHEY and SMNVEV (reference sequence). This CDR3 has 13 amino acids. V was pared by 8 bases and J by 9 bases, with 11 bases of the junction left unmatched. Here the CDR3 DNA reads TGTGCCAGCGGGGCCCGGGAGGGGGATCCCCAGTACTTC. This translates into CASGAREGDPQYF.

The CDR3 loop is CASSSLEDTGELFF. The CDR3 coding sequence is TGTGCCAGCAGCTCACTGGAGGACACCGGGGAGCTGTTTTTT. The J gene is TRBJ2-2, the V gene TRBV7-6, with D tentatively TRBD2 (5 bases). The CDR3 covers 14 residues. Germline V gene lookup returns CDR1 SGHVS and CDR2 FNYEAQ. V was shortened by 4 bases and J by 3 bases, with 9 bases between the two germline ends.

This chain joins TRBV29-1 and TRBJ2-2, with 7 positions matching TRBD1. The CDR3 has 15 residues. V was pared by 5 bases and J by 2 bases, with 8 bases of the junction left unmatched. Germline values: CDR1 SQVTM, CDR2 ANQGSEA. The CDR3, as DNA: TGCAGCGTTACACAGGGGAGCGTCAACACCGGGGAGCTGTTTTTT. It encodes CSVTQGSVNTGELFF.

V and J are TRBV30 and TRBJ1-2; the match to TRBD1 covers 9 bases. CDR1 and CDR2 from the germline V gene are GTSNPN and SVGIG (reference sequence). The CDR3 runs 13 residues. The J segment lost 8 bases and the V segment lost 5 bases, leaving 9 bases of the junction unmatched. As DNA, the CDR3 is TGTGCCTGGTGGGGACAGGGTCCGATAGGCTACACCTTC. Translated, it gives CAWWGQGPIGYTF.

The chain recombines TRBV19 with TRBJ2-3; 8 bases line up with TRBD1. The CDR3 runs 16 residues. Trimming cost V 7 bases and J 8 bases; bases outside gene matches: 17. Germline V gene sequence: CDR1 LNHDA, CDR2 SQIVND (reference sequence). In nucleotides, the CDR3 is TGTGCCAGTACTCCCCCACAGGGGGGATTCGGGGGTACGCAGTATTTT. Amino acid sequence: CASTPPQGGFGGTQYF.

The chain links TRBV25-1 to TRBJ2-1; 8 positions match TRBD1. CDR1 MGHDK and CDR2 SYGVNS come from the germline V gene. The ends lost 8 bases at V and 5 bases at J; junction bases unmatched: 11. This CDR3 comprises 15 residues. CDR3 protein: CASGLTGGLDNEQFF. DNA of the CDR3: TGTGCCAGCGGATTAACAGGGGGTCTTGACAATGAGCAGTTCTTC.

CDR3 amino acids: CASSAGTGAYEQYF. CDR3 coding DNA: TGTGCCAGCAGTGCCGGGACAGGCGCTTACGAGCAGTACTTC. This sequence joins TRBV5-8 and TRBJ2-7; TRBD1 aligns across 8 bases. Germline V lookup: CDR1 SGHTS, CDR2 YDEGEE. The trim removed 5 bases at V and 4 bases at J, leaving 8 bases unmatched. The CDR3 extends over 14 amino acids. The full variable domain, in which reference TRBV5-8 and TRBJ2-7 provide the parts outside the CDR3, is EAGVTQSPTHLIKTRGQQATLRCSPISGHTSVYWYQQALGLGLQFLLWYDEGEERNRGNFPPRFSGRQFPNYSSELNVNALELEDSALYLCASSAGTGAYEQYFGPGTRLTVT.

CDR3 nucleotide sequence: TGTGCCAGCAGCGCCGGGACAGGGGGCTACGAGCAGTACTTC. Its protein is CASSAGTGGYEQYF. The chain links TRBV27 to TRBJ2-7, with 11 bases lining up with TRBD1. This CDR3 has 14 residues. Germline CDR1 reads MNHEY; CDR2 reads SMNVEV (reference sequence). V dropped 6 bases and J dropped 3; count of bases not matched to a gene: 4.

The rearrangement uses TRBV5-1 and TRBJ2-1, with D tentatively TRBD2 (7 bases). The germline V and J ends were trimmed by 7 bases and 9 bases, with 14 bases remaining between them. The germline V gene encodes CDR1 SGHRS and CDR2 YFSETQ. The CDR3 totals 12 residues. CDR3 nucleotide sequence: TGCGCCAGCGGCTCCGGGGGGCGTGAGCAGTTCTTC. It encodes CASGSGGREQFF. Using reference TRBV5-1 and TRBJ2-1 for the parts outside the CDR3, the full variable domain is KAGVTQTPRYLIKTRGQQVTLSCSPISGHRSVSWYQQTPGQGLQFLFEYFSETQRNKGNFPGRFSGRQFSNSRSEMNVSTLELGDSALYLCASGSGGREQFFGPGTRLTVL.

The J gene is TRBJ2-1, the V gene TRBV18, with a tentative D call TRBD1 (5 bases). Germline CDR1 KGHSH, CDR2 LQKENI. The V and J ends lost 1 base and 3 bases respectively, with 7 bases between them. CDR3 length: 14 residues. The CDR3 bases are TGTGCCAGCTCACCACAGGGGAACTACAATGAGCAGTTCTTC. Translating it yields CASSPQGNYNEQFF.

The chain recombines TRBV15 with TRBJ2-1; TRBD1 is a possible D gene (7 bases). V lost 0 bases and J lost 9, with 12 bases in between. CDR3 length: 14 residues. The germline V gene encodes CDR1 LNHNV and CDR2 YYDKDF (reference sequence). Here the CDR3 reads CATSRDPGDSEQFF. The CDR3 nucleotides are TGTGCCACCAGCAGAGATCCGGGGGACAGTGAGCAGTTCTTC.